A single sample gave rise to the 12 T cell receptor beta chains below, sequenced in a study of T cells of healthy individuals. One entry per CDR3 protein results from TCRdb running MiXCR on the 5' RACE reads. This sample carries about 96,000 distinct CDR3 sequences, 15% to 20% of them seen once, and the ten largest clones take roughly 6.1%. Receptor source: a human donor in good health.

This clonotype was seen ten or more times. V and J are TRBV20-1 and TRBJ2-3, with 9 bases that match TRBD2. Looked up from germline, CDR1 is DFQATT and CDR2 is SNEGSKA (reference sequence). Trimming at V came to 3 bases and at J to 7 bases, leaving 5 bases not matched to a gene. The CDR3 runs 13 residues. CDR3 sequence: CSASGGRGNTQYF. In nucleotides, the CDR3 is TGCAGTGCTAGTGGCGGGAGGGGAAATACGCAGTATTTT.

The table lists this clonotype with a count of one. A much larger clone lies one base from this, so it may be a read error. The chain is built from TRBV20-1 and TRBJ2-2; TRBD2 matches 8 bases. CDR3 size: 15 residues. Germline CDR1 is DFQATT and CDR2 is SNEGSKA (reference sequence). The CDR3 is CSAFAGLGSSGELVF. In DNA form, the CDR3 reads TGCAGTGCTTTCGCGGGACTAGGCTCGTCAGGGGAGCTGGTTTTT.

Only a few counts were recorded for this clonotype. The J gene is TRBJ2-3, the V gene TRBV7-9; D remains ambiguous. CDR3 length equals 12 residues. From germline, CDR1 is SEHNR and CDR2 FQNEAQ (reference sequence). V lost 2 bases, J lost 4 bases, and 4 bases lay in between. The CDR3 DNA follows: TGTGCCAGCAGCTTAATTGCAGATACGCAGTATTTT. Protein sequence: CASSLIADTQYF.

V gene TRBV7-9 combines with J gene TRBJ2-1; D is perhaps TRBD1 (5 bases). The V and J ends lost 5 bases and 0 bases respectively, with 17 bases between them. CDR1 and CDR2 (germline): SEHNR, FQNEAQ (reference sequence). The CDR3 is 17 amino acids. The CDR3 sequence: CASSPLSWGRSYNEQFF. The CDR3 DNA sequence: TGTGCCAGCAGCCCCCTCTCGTGGGGCCGCTCCTACAATGAGCAGTTCTTC.

Sample share makes this clonotype medium-sized (0.01 to 0.1%). The chain recombines TRBV20-1 with TRBJ2-7, with 8 bases fitting TRBD2. Germline CDR1 and CDR2: DFQATT and SNEGSKA (reference sequence). Trimming removed 4 bases from V and 4 bases from J; junction bases left unmatched: 9. The CDR3 totals 14 residues. This CDR3 is CSAIKRGMEYEQYF. DNA of the CDR3: TGCAGTGCTATCAAGCGGGGGATGGAGTACGAGCAGTACTTC.

The rearrangement links TRBV28 to TRBJ1-1, with a possible D match to TRBD1 (5 bases). V was cut by 7 bases and J by 5 bases, with 14 bases left in between. Germline-derived CDR1 and CDR2 are MDHEN and SYDVKM. The CDR3 runs 13 residues. CDR3 sequence reads: CASITHGGTEAFF. Written as DNA, the CDR3 is TGTGCCAGCATTACTCATGGGGGGACTGAAGCTTTCTTT.

The J gene is TRBJ1-2, the V gene TRBV29-1; 7 nucleotides align to TRBD1. This CDR3 has 11 amino acids. With 7 bases clipped from V and 8 bases from J, the junction kept 7 bases outside the gene matches. CDR1 SQVTM and CDR2 ANQGSEA come from the germline V gene. The CDR3 protein is CSAQGQGGYTF. DNA for the CDR3: TGCAGCGCACAGGGGCAAGGGGGCTACACCTTC.

This rearrangement joins TRBV9 to TRBJ2-7; D not resolved. The V and J ends lost 0 bases and 3 bases respectively, with 13 bases between them. The CDR3 sequence is 15 residues long. The germline gives CDR1 SGDLS, CDR2 YYNGEE. CDR3 nucleotides: TGTGCCAGCAGCGTAGCGGCAGGTGGGTTCTACGAGCAGTACTTC. Amino acids: CASSVAAGGFYEQYF.

This clonotype was observed a few times. This chain links TRBV28 with TRBJ1-1; D call uncertain. CDR1 MDHEN and CDR2 SYDVKM come from the germline V gene. The CDR3 has 12 residues. The V end lost 10 bases, the J end lost 4 bases, and 13 bases lay between the germline ends. The CDR3, as DNA: TGTGCCACCAGCGTACACCTCACTGAAGCTTTCTTT. This codes for CATSVHLTEAFF.

This clonotype was seen at least ten times. CDR3: CASSASGHISGTEAFF. The CDR3 coding sequence is TGTGCCAGCAGCGCGTCCGGACATATCTCGGGAACTGAAGCTTTCTTT. This chain links TRBV7-9 with TRBJ1-1; D is perhaps TRBD1 (5 bases). CDR1 is SEHNR, CDR2 FQNEAQ, per germline (reference sequence). The CDR3 spans 16 residues. The germline V and J ends were trimmed by 5 bases and 5 bases, with 21 bases remaining between them.

The chain carries TRBV19 and TRBJ1-2; D call uncertain. V was cut by 2 bases and J by 2 bases, with 9 bases left in between. Germline V gives CDR1 LNHDA, CDR2 SQIVND (reference sequence). This CDR3 spans 14 amino acids. This CDR3 reads CASSISRRNYGYTF. CDR3 nucleotide sequence: TGTGCCAGTAGTATATCGAGGAGGAACTATGGCTACACCTTC. The entire variable domain, with the rest obtained from reference TRBV19 and TRBJ1-2, is as follows: DGGITQSPKYLFRKEGQNVTLSCEQNLNHDAMYWYRQDPGQGLRLIYYSQIVNDFQKGDIAEGYSVSREKKESFPLTVTSAQKNPTAFYLCASSISRRNYGYTFGSGTRLTVV.

The V gene is TRBV3-1, the J gene TRBJ2-3; 14 bases map to TRBD2. The CDR3 extends over 16 amino acids. V shed 6 bases and J 2 bases; nucleotides not matched to a gene: 4. The germline V gene has CDR1 LGHDT and CDR2 YNNKEL (reference sequence). The CDR3 DNA follows: TGTGCCAGCAGAAAGGGACTAGCGGGAGCCACAGATACGCAGTATTTT. Protein product: CASRKGLAGATDTQYF.